This entry is about one T cell receptor (beta chain). The data were taken from a study of blood T cell repertoires in COVID-19. Study as a whole: T cells, B-cell-depleted T cells, or PBMCs provided the cDNA or gDNA that served as material.

Per germline, CDR1 MNHNY and CDR2 SVGAGI (reference sequence). J was trimmed by 2 bases and V by 8 bases; bases with no gene match: 8. The CDR3 totals 15 residues. TCRdb's copy holds only in-frame clones and misses some; the assay was immunoSEQ multiplex PCR. The repertoire includes under 75,000 clones, 86% of them detected once, and roughly 2% sits in the top ten. Sequenced material: peripheral blood. The sequence came from a man aged 25-40 years with acute or convalescent COVID-19. The gene calls are TRBV6-6 and TRBJ1-5; 8 nucleotides align to TRBD1. The CDR3 here is CASSSDRVGNQPQHF. DNA of the CDR3: TGTGCCAGCTCCTCGGACAGGGTGGGCAATCAGCCCCAGCATTTT.